This T cell receptor (beta chain) emerged from a study of T cells in Graves' hyperthyroidism and ophthalmopathy. The CDR3 contains 15 residues. Germline values: CDR1 SGHRS, CDR2 YFSETQ. Trimming removed 2 bases at V and 0 bases at J, with 9 bases between. This clonotype was seen repeatedly, ten times or more. Lactation, pregnancy, other autoimmune disease or uncontrolled infection led to exclusion of patients. Diagnosis relied on clinical symptoms, serum thyroxine and TRAb, thyroid ultrasound and orbital computed tomography. Regions amplified from RNA transcripts were the TCR beta CDR3 regions. RT-PCR in the first round (using the HTBI primer set) targeted the TCR CDR3. Each CDR3 protein is one row after TCRdb ran MiXCR on the multiplex PCR reads. The sample lists under 750,000 distinct CDR3 sequences; around 19% were seen once.

This clonotype was obtained from a woman aged 45-65 years with Graves' hyperthyroidism that later progressed to Graves' ophthalmopathy. Sequencing used blood. The rearrangement links TRBV5-1 to TRBJ2-1; perhaps TRBD1 as D (6 bases). Written as DNA, the CDR3 is TGCGCCAGCAGCTTCGACAGGAGCTCCTACAATGAGCAGTTCTTC. It is translated as CASSFDRSSYNEQFF.